This TCR beta chain was recorded in a study of T-cell memory formation after mild COVID-19. The overall study: TCR clusters were mostly confined to one donor each. The study's findings and limits: In pre-infection memory, a portion of responding clones appeared, which suggested that cross-reactive memory joined. Whereas later expanders leaned CD4+, clones contracting day 15 to 85 showed a balanced CD4/CD8 makeup.

Constant-segment-primed 5'RACE gave TCR alpha and TCR beta cDNA libraries with sample barcodes and UMIs. TCRdb ran MiXCR on the 5' RACE reads and lists one entry per CDR3 protein. The table records tens of thousands of distinct CDR3 sequences, over 15% of them present only once. The ends lost 1 base at V and 5 bases at J; junction bases unmatched: 2. The CDR3 loop spans 14 amino acids. Germline V gene sequence: CDR1 SGHVS, CDR2 FQNEAQ. Notes on this clonotype: Its antigen is as yet unknown.

Sample: PBMCs or a T cell subset sorted from them (not recorded which). This receptor was obtained from an adult woman who had mild COVID-19 (a few samples of this study predate the infection). Cell type and time point are not known. The genes are TRBV7-8 and TRBJ2-3; TRBD2 agrees at 8 bases. The CDR3 sequence is CASSLGREVDTQYF. The CDR3 nucleotides read TGTGCCAGCAGCTTAGGGCGGGAGGTAGATACGCAGTATTTT.